The 15 T cell receptor beta chains below come from one sample, sequenced in a study of T cell repertoires in cytomegalovirus infection. TCRdb reprocessed the reads with MiXCR, giving one entry per CDR3 protein. The sample holds roughly 500,000 distinct CDR3 sequences, about 39% seen once. Antigen specificity for these receptors is unknown. Source: cultured PBMCs, taken from culture after CMV antigen stimulation. These receptors all stem from a human donor in good health (CMV status not recorded). Some clones in this sample may be carry-over from other donors' samples.

This clonotype turned up a few times. This chain uses TRBV12-3 or TRBV12-4 with TRBJ1-4; no clear D. The V and J ends lost 3 bases and 4 bases respectively, with 9 bases between them. CDR3 length: 14 amino acids. CDR3 protein: CASSLLPGNEKLFF. The CDR3 DNA reads TGTGCCAGCAGTTTGTTGCCGGGTAATGAAAAACTGTTTTTT.

This clonotype was counted a few times. The chain combines TRBV12-3 or TRBV12-4 with TRBJ2-3; D gene uncertain. CDR3 size: 14 residues. Between the trimmed V and J ends, which lost 4 bases and 5 bases, there was a span of 13 bases. The CDR3 spells CASSYWQFGDTQYF. In nucleotides, the CDR3 is TGTGCCAGCAGTTATTGGCAATTCGGAGATACGCAGTATTTT.

This clonotype was observed a few times. The chain uses TRBV27 and TRBJ1-2; 10 bases align to TRBD1. J gave up 7 bases and V 6 bases, and 11 bases lay outside the gene matches. Germline values: CDR1 MNHEY, CDR2 SMNVEV (reference sequence). The CDR3 spans 15 residues. This CDR3 reads CASSPLMGDRGGYTF. In DNA, the CDR3 is TGTGCCAGCAGCCCTTTGATGGGGGACAGGGGTGGCTACACCTTC.

The chain has TRBV6-2 or TRBV6-3 and TRBJ2-1; 12 positions agree with TRBD2. V was pared by 8 bases and J by 9 bases, with 5 bases of the junction left unmatched. The germline CDR1 and CDR2 sequences are MNHEY and SVGEGT. CDR3 length: 13 residues. Here the CDR3 DNA reads TGTGCCAGCCGACTAGCGGGGGTCGGTGAGCAGTTCTTC. Protein sequence: CASRLAGVGEQFF.

V and J are TRBV11-2 and TRBJ2-1; TRBD2 matches 7 bases. The CDR3 has 14 residues. With 4 bases clipped from V and 2 bases from J, the junction kept 2 bases outside the gene matches. CDR1 is SGHAT, CDR2 FQNNGV, per germline. This CDR3 reads CASSSAGAYNEQFF. DNA of the CDR3: TGTGCCAGCAGCTCGGCGGGAGCCTACAATGAGCAGTTCTTC.

Ten or more counts support this clonotype. The V and J genes are TRBV7-2 and TRBJ2-4; D unresolved. With 0 bases removed from V and 0 bases from J, the gap between germline ends came to 6 bases. Germline CDR1 is SGHTA and CDR2 is FQGNSA. The CDR3 spans 15 residues. The CDR3 protein is CASSLARLAKNIQYF. As DNA, the CDR3 is TGTGCCAGCAGCTTAGCGCGGTTAGCCAAAAACATTCAGTACTTC.

The V call is TRBV7-2, the J call TRBJ2-3; D unresolved. V gave up 5 bases and J gave up 3 bases, with 9 bases separating them. The germline CDR1 and CDR2 sequences are SGHTA and FQGNSA. This CDR3 region has 13 residues. CDR3 protein: CASSATGTDTQYF. The CDR3 coding sequence is TGTGCCAGCAGCGCGACTGGGACAGATACGCAGTATTTT.

The rearrangement joins TRBV12-3 or TRBV12-4 to TRBJ1-4; TRBD1 is a possible D gene (5 bases). V lost 3 bases, J lost 8 bases, and 13 bases lay in between. This CDR3 comprises 14 residues. The CDR3 here is CASSLGGTSEKLFF. CDR3 DNA sequence: TGTGCCAGCAGTTTGGGAGGGACGTCCGAAAAACTGTTTTTT.

Here the CDR3 reads CASSPREAGVYEQYF. DNA for the CDR3: TGTGCCAGCAGCCCCCGCGAGGCAGGGGTCTACGAGCAGTACTTC. J is TRBJ2-7 and V is TRBV7-6; a possible D gene is TRBD1 (6 bases). The V gene's germline CDR1 is SGHVS and CDR2 FNYEAQ. The CDR3 contains 15 residues. The germline V and J ends were trimmed by 5 bases and 3 bases, with 17 bases remaining between them.

The chain is built from TRBV20-1 and TRBJ2-1; 8 bases fit TRBD1. The V segment lost 0 bases and the J segment 8 bases; nucleotides outside the gene matches: 6. This CDR3 is 14 amino acids long. Germline V gene data show CDR1 as DFQATT and CDR2 as SNEGSKA (reference sequence). CDR3 DNA sequence: TGCAGTGCTAGAGATGACAGGGGAGGCGATGAGCAGTTCTTC. Its protein product is CSARDDRGGDEQFF.

The V gene is TRBV19, the J gene TRBJ1-1, with unresolved D. CDR3 length: 15 residues. The germline CDR1 and CDR2 sequences are LNHDA and SQIVND (reference sequence). Trimming stripped 5 bases from V and 1 base from J, with 14 bases between. The DNA of the CDR3 is TGTGCCAGTAGTCCTCCGGACGGCCCGAACACTGAAGCTTTCTTT. Protein: CASSPPDGPNTEAFF.

The genes are TRBV27 and TRBJ1-5; possible D gene TRBD1, 5 bases. Germline V gives CDR1 MNHEY, CDR2 SMNVEV (reference sequence). The CDR3 contains 13 residues. Trimming stripped 5 bases from V and 6 bases from J, with 11 bases between. CDR3 residues: CASSMGVGQPQHF. For the CDR3, the DNA is TGTGCCAGCAGTATGGGGGTTGGTCAGCCCCAGCATTTT.

This clonotype was seen more than once but under ten times. V usage is TRBV7-8 and J usage is TRBJ2-2; 9 bases align to TRBD1. The CDR3 consists of 15 residues. Trimming cost V 6 bases and J 4 bases; bases outside gene matches: 6. Germline CDR1 is SGHVS and CDR2 is FQNEAQ. CDR3 region: CASRQQGAATGELFF. CDR3 nucleotide sequence: TGTGCCAGCAGGCAACAGGGGGCGGCCACCGGGGAGCTGTTTTTT. The full variable domain, its missing parts supplied by reference TRBV7-8 and TRBJ2-2, is GAGVSQSPRYKVAKRGQDVALRCDPISGHVSLFWYQQALGQGPEFLTYFQNEAQLDKSGLPSDRFFAERPEGSVSTLKIQRTQQEDSAVYLCASRQQGAATGELFFGEGSRLTVL.

This clonotype has only a few counts. The rearrangement uses TRBV7-2 and TRBJ2-7; D is possibly TRBD1 or TRBD2 (5 bases each). CDR1 and CDR2 from the germline V gene are SGHTA and FQGNSA. The CDR3 spans 13 residues. Trimming took off 5 bases at V and 7 bases at J, with 15 bases between the two ends. The CDR3 DNA is TGTGCCAGCAGCCTTCGTCGGGGCGAAGAGCAGTACTTC. Translation gives CASSLRRGEEQYF.

The chain joins TRBV12-3 or TRBV12-4 to TRBJ1-5; a possible D gene is TRBD1 (6 bases). Trimming took off 2 bases at V and 2 bases at J, with 16 bases between the two ends. The CDR3 has 17 residues. In nucleotides, the CDR3 is TGTGCCAGCAGTTTATTGGGGGGCGAGGGTGGCAATCAGCCCCAGCATTTT. It specifies CASSLLGGEGGNQPQHF.